This TCR beta chain was documented in a study of OX40 agonist ivuxolimab in advanced cancers. Study summary: The drug used for patients, ivuxolimab, was an agonistic anti-OX40 (CD134) antibody.

The table lists this clone with a count of one. TCRdb's table, derived via immunoSEQ multiplex PCR, lists solely in-frame clones and lacks some. The sample lists roughly 10,000 clones, roughly 67% occurring once. Per germline, CDR1 MNHEY and CDR2 SMNVEV (reference sequence). Trimming cost V 5 bases and J 6 bases, with 17 bases left between them. There are 14 residues in the CDR3. V is TRBV27 and J is TRBJ2-7, with D perhaps TRBD1 (6 bases). This clonotype was sampled from an adult with an advanced solid tumor such as melanoma, head and neck, liver or kidney cancer. The specimen comprised CD4+ or CD8+ T cells sorted from blood, sampled in a trial of the OX40 agonist ivuxolimab. Written as DNA, the CDR3 is TGTGCCAGCAGTGATCAGGACAGCGCCGGCGAGCAGTACTTC. Translating it yields CASSDQDSAGEQYF.